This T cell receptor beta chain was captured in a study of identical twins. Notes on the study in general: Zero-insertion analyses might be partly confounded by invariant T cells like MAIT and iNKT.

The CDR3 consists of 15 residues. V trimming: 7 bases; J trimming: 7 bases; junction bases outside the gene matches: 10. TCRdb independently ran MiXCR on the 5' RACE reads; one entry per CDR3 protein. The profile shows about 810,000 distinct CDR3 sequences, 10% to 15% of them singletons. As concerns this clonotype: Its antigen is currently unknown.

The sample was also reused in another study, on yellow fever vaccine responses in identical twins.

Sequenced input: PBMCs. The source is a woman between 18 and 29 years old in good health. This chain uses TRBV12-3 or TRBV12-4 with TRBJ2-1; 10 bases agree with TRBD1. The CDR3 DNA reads TGTGCCAGCACCGAGACAGGGGGCTTCAGAAATGAGCAGTTCTTC. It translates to CASTETGGFRNEQFF.